The next 23 T cell receptor beta chains were all read from a single sample in a study of blood T cell repertoires in COVID-19 (dated by TCRdb to the early 2020s). Libraries were constructed by the immunoSEQ multiplex PCR assay. Drawn from immuneACCESS, this table holds only the in-frame rearrangements with V and J called that TCRdb kept. Clones are partly lost; checked studies trace under half to an unresolved V gene and leave the rest unexplained. The sample profile shows more than 100,000 clones; approximately 80% of them were found once. About 8.4% of the sample comes from the top ten. The material sequenced was peripheral blood. These receptors were obtained from an older woman with active or convalescent COVID-19.

This sequence joins TRBV5-4 and TRBJ1-1; 9 positions agree with TRBD1. CDR1 and CDR2 (germline): SGHNT, YYREEE (reference sequence). This CDR3 is 14 amino acids long. V gave up 3 bases and J gave up 7 bases; unmatched junction bases: 7. CDR3: CASSSRQGVIEAFF. The CDR3 nucleotides read TGTGCCAGCAGCTCGCGACAGGGGGTAATTGAAGCTTTCTTT.

This clone was detected only a few times. The V gene is TRBV3-1 (or the pseudogene TRBV3-2), the J gene TRBJ1-1; D might be TRBD1 (6 bases). The CDR3 sequence is 15 residues long. V was pared by 4 bases and J by 11 bases, with 23 bases between. In germline, CDR1 is LGHDT, CDR2 YNNKEL (reference sequence). CDR3 residues: CASSPSNRDKRYAFF. CDR3 nucleotides: TGTGCCAGCAGCCCATCCAACCGGGACAAACGTTACGCTTTCTTT.

This chain joins TRBV4-1 and TRBJ2-2; 10 bases are a match to TRBD2. From germline, CDR1 is MGHRA and CDR2 YSYEKL. This CDR3 contains 15 residues. J gave up 7 bases and V 6 bases, and 8 bases lay outside the gene matches. CDR3 in amino acids: CASSLLAGFGGELFF. The CDR3 coding sequence is TGCGCCAGCAGTCTACTAGCGGGATTCGGCGGGGAGCTGTTTTTT.

The rearrangement joins TRBV21-1 to TRBJ2-2; no check of the table's D call, TRBD2, against the DNA was made. TRBV21-1 represents a pseudogene. The CDR3 has 14 amino acids. CDR3 residues: CASSSGTETGELFF. Written as DNA, the CDR3 is TGTGCCAGCAGTTCCGGGACTGAGACCGGGGAGCTGTTTTTT.

This clone was detected many times. This chain links TRBV5-6 with TRBJ1-2; no clear D. The CDR3 contains 13 residues. CDR1 SGHDT and CDR2 YYEEEE come from the germline V gene. The V and J ends lost 4 bases and 5 bases respectively, with 12 bases between them. This CDR3 is CASSLITGYGYTF. DNA of the CDR3: TGTGCCAGCAGCCTAATCACCGGGTATGGCTACACCTTC.

This clone was observed once. J is TRBJ1-2 and V is TRBV18, with D possibly matching TRBD1 (6 bases). V shed 6 bases and J shed 5 bases, with 19 bases lying between them. CDR1 is KGHSH, CDR2 LQKENI, per germline. The CDR3 length is 15 residues. The CDR3 spells CASSSGAAGGYGYTF. The CDR3 nucleotides are TGTGCCAGCTCCTCAGGGGCTGCAGGCGGATATGGCTACACCTTC.

The genes are TRBV12-5 and TRBJ2-5; the D is unclear. The CDR3 is 13 amino acids. Germline assignment: CDR1 LGHNT and CDR2 FRNRAP. V lost 1 base, J lost 5 bases, and 8 bases lay in between. The DNA for the CDR3 is TGTGCTAGTGGTTTGGGGCAGACTGAGACCCAGTACTTC. Protein: CASGLGQTETQYF.

The chain employs TRBV7-2 and TRBJ1-5; no clear D gene. CDR3 length equals 15 residues. Trimming took off 6 bases at V and 3 bases at J, with 15 bases between the two ends. Germline V gene sequence: CDR1 SGHTA, CDR2 FQGNSA. The CDR3 coding sequence is TGTGCCAGCAGTCAGGATGGAGGCTCCAATCAGCCCCAGCATTTT. Translating gives CASSQDGGSNQPQHF.

This clone was picked up one time. This rearrangement joins TRBV6-4 to TRBJ2-2, with D possibly being TRBD1 (5 bases). V was pared by 4 bases and J by 5 bases, with 14 bases between. The CDR3 runs to 15 residues. Germline V gene sequence: CDR1 MRHNA, CDR2 SNTAGT. CDR3: CASSALTSGTGELFF. The CDR3 coding sequence is TGTGCCAGCAGTGCGTTAACTTCAGGGACCGGGGAGCTGTTTTTT.

The chain has TRBV28 and TRBJ1-6; D is possibly TRBD1 (5 bases). The V and J ends lost 2 bases and 5 bases respectively, with 7 bases between them. CDR3 length: 14 amino acids. Germline loops: CDR1 MDHEN, CDR2 SYDVKM. In nucleotides, the CDR3 is TGTGCCAGCAGTTTAGAACAGGATAATTCACCCCTCCACTTT. Its translation: CASSLEQDNSPLHF.

This clone was counted a few times. CDR3 in DNA: TGTGCCAGCACCCTAGGAAGGCAGGGTAACCCTGAAGCTTTCTTT. Protein: CASTLGRQGNPEAFF. The chain uses TRBV28 and TRBJ1-1; TRBD1 might be the D (5 bases). V was cut by 7 bases and J by 6 bases, with 21 bases left in between. The CDR3 runs 15 residues. CDR1 and CDR2 (germline): MDHEN, SYDVKM.

The genes are TRBV19 and TRBJ2-7; 10 nucleotides match TRBD2. Germline CDR1 and CDR2: LNHDA and SQIVND (reference sequence). The CDR3 contains 17 residues. Trimming at V came to 0 bases and at J to 4 bases, leaving 9 bases not matched to a gene. CDR3: CASSIDVGLAGAYEQYF. The CDR3 nucleotides read TGTGCCAGTAGTATAGATGTCGGCCTAGCGGGAGCTTACGAGCAGTACTTC.

The chain couples TRBV20-1 to TRBJ2-4; D might be TRBD1 (6 bases). The germline V gene encodes CDR1 DFQATT and CDR2 SNEGSKA (reference sequence). V was shortened by 3 bases and J by 0 bases, with 12 bases between the two germline ends. The CDR3 contains 15 residues. CDR3 sequence (DNA): TGCAGTGCTAGTAGAGGACAGATAGCCAAAAACATTCAGTACTTC. Residues: CSASRGQIAKNIQYF.

This clone showed up many times. The chain employs TRBV19 and TRBJ2-2; D not resolved. V was clipped by 5 bases and J by 0 bases, with 10 bases between them. The CDR3 covers 15 residues. Germline V gene data show CDR1 as LNHDA and CDR2 as SQIVND (reference sequence). The CDR3 coding sequence is TGTGCCAGTAGTTTCGACACCACGAACACCGGGGAGCTGTTTTTT. Translated: CASSFDTTNTGELFF. Together with reference TRBV19 and TRBJ2-2, the CDR3 gives the full variable domain: DGGITQSPKYLFRKEGQNVTLSCEQNLNHDAMYWYRQDPGQGLRLIYYSQIVNDFQKGDIAEGYSVSREKKESFPLTVTSAQKNPTAFYLCASSFDTTNTGELFFGEGSRLTVL.

The V call is TRBV6-1, the J call TRBJ2-7; D may be TRBD2 (5 bases). Germline values: CDR1 MNHNS, CDR2 SASEGT. The CDR3 sequence is 13 residues long. V lost 1 base and J 7 bases, leaving 11 bases between the germline ends. CDR3 DNA: TGTGCCAGCAGTGAAGATCGAGGGATGGAGCAGTACGTC. Protein product: CASSEDRGMEQYV.

V and J are TRBV4-3 and TRBJ2-7; D might be TRBD2 (6 bases). CDR1 LGHNA and CDR2 YSLEER come from the germline V gene. V gave up 1 base and J gave up 2 bases, with 12 bases separating them. There are 15 residues in the CDR3. The CDR3 here is CASSQGVSGAYEQYF. The CDR3 bases are TGCGCCAGCAGCCAAGGGGTTAGCGGAGCCTACGAGCAGTACTTC.

The chain employs TRBV19 and TRBJ1-2, with a weak D call TRBD1 (5 bases). Per germline, CDR1 LNHDA and CDR2 SQIVND (reference sequence). The CDR3 has 16 amino acids. V lost 5 bases and J 6 bases, leaving 22 bases between the germline ends. CDR3 region: CASSSPTRTRDHGYTF. As DNA, the CDR3 is TGTGCCAGTAGTTCTCCAACCAGGACGCGGGACCATGGCTACACCTTC.

This clone showed up just a few times. V gene TRBV18 combines with J gene TRBJ2-7, with 11 bases that match TRBD2. V lost 5 bases, J lost 0 bases, and 12 bases stayed unmatched. Germline-derived CDR1 and CDR2 are KGHSH and LQKENI. The CDR3 extends over 18 amino acids. For the CDR3, the DNA is TGTGCCAGCTCAGCCCGTGGGACTAGCGGCCGGGGCTCCTACGAGCAGTACTTC. It specifies CASSARGTSGRGSYEQYF. The variable domain in full, completed from reference TRBV18 and TRBJ2-7, reads NAGVMQNPRHLVRRRGQEARLRCSPMKGHSHVYWYRQLPEEGLKFMVYLQKENIIDESGMPKERFSAEFPKEGPSILRIQQVVRGDSAAYFCASSARGTSGRGSYEQYFGPGTRLTVT.

The chain employs TRBV7-2 and TRBJ1-4, with 9 bases that match TRBD1. V shed 3 bases and J 8 bases; nucleotides not matched to a gene: 4. This CDR3 is 14 amino acids long. Per the germline V gene, CDR1 is SGHTA and CDR2 is FQGNSA. CDR3 region: CASSFGQGKEKLFF. The CDR3, as DNA: TGTGCCAGCAGCTTCGGACAGGGGAAAGAAAAACTGTTTTTT.

This clone occurred a few times. The chain is built from TRBV28 and TRBJ2-1, with D possibly being TRBD1 (5 bases). The ends were cut back, 3 bases at V and 10 bases at J, with 16 bases in the middle. The CDR3 consists of 14 residues. CDR1 is MDHEN and CDR2 is SYDVKM in the germline V gene. CDR3 residues: CASSFQGPVEEQFF. CDR3 DNA: TGTGCCAGCAGTTTTCAGGGCCCGGTAGAGGAGCAGTTCTTC.

The chain employs TRBV15 and TRBJ2-7; the D gene is possibly TRBD1 (5 bases). CDR3 length: 14 residues. Germline V gives CDR1 LNHNV, CDR2 YYDKDF (reference sequence). The V gene lost 2 bases and the J gene lost 6 bases, with 14 bases spanning the gap. Here the CDR3 reads CATSRRSGPREQYF. The CDR3 DNA reads as TGTGCCACCAGCAGAAGGTCAGGGCCACGCGAGCAGTACTTC.

The chain employs TRBV4-1 and TRBJ2-1, with TRBD2 matching over 8 bases. This CDR3 contains 16 residues. The germline V gene encodes CDR1 MGHRA and CDR2 YSYEKL. Unmatched junction bases numbered 10, after V lost 1 base and J lost 8 bases. The CDR3 spells CASSQVSTSGYDEQFF. CDR3 sequence (DNA): TGCGCCAGCAGCCAAGTGTCAACTAGCGGTTACGATGAGCAGTTCTTC.

This sequence joins TRBV28 and TRBJ1-5; D is possibly TRBD1 (5 bases). V was trimmed by 4 bases and J by 0 bases, leaving 16 bases between them. The CDR3 contains 17 residues. Germline V gives CDR1 MDHEN, CDR2 SYDVKM. Here the CDR3 DNA reads TGTGCCAGCAGTTATGGGGGGGGAAAGTATAGCAATCAGCCCCAGCATTTT. It yields the protein CASSYGGGKYSNQPQHF. The full variable domain, in which reference TRBV28 and TRBJ1-5 provide the parts outside the CDR3, is DVKVTQSSRYLVKRTGEKVFLECVQDMDHENMFWYRQDPGLGLRLIYFSYDVKMKEKGDIPEGYSVSREKKERFSLILESASTNQTSMYLCASSYGGGKYSNQPQHFGDGTRLSIL.